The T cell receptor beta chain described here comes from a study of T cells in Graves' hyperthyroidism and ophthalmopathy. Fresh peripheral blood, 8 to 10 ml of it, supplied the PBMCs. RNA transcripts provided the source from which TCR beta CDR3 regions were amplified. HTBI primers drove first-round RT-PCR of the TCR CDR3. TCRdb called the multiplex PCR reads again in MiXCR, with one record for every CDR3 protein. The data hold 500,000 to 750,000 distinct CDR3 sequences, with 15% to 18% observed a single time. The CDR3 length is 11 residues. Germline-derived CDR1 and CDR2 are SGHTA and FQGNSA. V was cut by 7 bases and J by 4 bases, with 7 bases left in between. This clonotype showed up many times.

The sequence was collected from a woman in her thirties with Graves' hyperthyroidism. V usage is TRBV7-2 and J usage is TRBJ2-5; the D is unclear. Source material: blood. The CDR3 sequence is CASTLGETQYF. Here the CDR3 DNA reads TGTGCCAGCACCCTGGGAGAGACCCAGTACTTC.